These 21 T cell receptor beta chains share one sample of origin, sequenced in a study of regulatory T cells in long-lasting Graves disease. Building the TCR beta libraries relied on iRepertoire HTBI primers, and CDR3 regions underwent Arm-PCR. TCRdb redid the calling of the multiplex PCR reads with MiXCR, one entry per CDR3 protein. This sample has about 470,000 distinct CDR3 sequences, with around 21% found just once. Time point defined: persistent/refractory GD, antithyroid drugs over 5 years with positive TRAb. RNA isolated from PBMCs was used to make the TCR library. The source was peripheral blood mononuclear cells (PBMCs), collected when the disease was refractory, from a patient treated with antithyroid drugs. The receptors originated from a female donor with Graves disease.

Notes on this clonotype: Germline and junction disagree at one end, which may indicate a read error. The CDR3 loop reads CASKPQEDSNQPQRF. DNA of the CDR3: TGTGCCAGCAAACCTCAGGAGGATAGCAATCAGCCCCAGCGTTTT. This rearrangement joins TRBV28 to TRBJ1-5, with D unresolved. This CDR3 contains 15 residues. Germline-derived CDR1 and CDR2 are MDHEN and SYDVKM.

This clonotype has at least ten counts. The V call is TRBV18, the J call TRBJ1-2; TRBD1 agrees at 7 bases. Germline CDR1 is KGHSH and CDR2 is LQKENI. The CDR3 is made up of 14 amino acids. V dropped 3 bases and J dropped 1; count of bases not matched to a gene: 2. This chain's CDR3 is CASSPGQNNYGYTF. DNA of the CDR3: TGTGCCAGCTCACCGGGACAGAATAACTATGGCTACACCTTC.

There are many counts of this clonotype. Here the CDR3 DNA reads TGTGCCAGCAGCCCGGTAGCGGGTCCCTCCTACGAGCAGTACTTC. Amino acid sequence: CASSPVAGPSYEQYF. J is TRBJ2-7 and V is TRBV11-2; TRBD2 aligns across 7 bases. CDR3 size: 15 residues. Germline V gene lookup returns CDR1 SGHAT and CDR2 FQNNGV. Trimming removed 5 bases from V and 0 bases from J; junction bases left unmatched: 7.

In its sample, this clonotype was seen a few times. The V gene is TRBV12-3 or TRBV12-4, the J gene TRBJ1-1; D uncertain. The CDR3 is made up of 13 amino acids. Trimming took off 3 bases at V and 7 bases at J, with 12 bases between the two ends. CDR3 region: CASSFSGRGEAFF. CDR3 DNA: TGTGCCAGCAGTTTCTCCGGGCGGGGTGAAGCTTTCTTT.

This clonotype was found many times. The chain joins TRBV10-3 to TRBJ2-7; 7 bases agree with TRBD2. The germline CDR1 and CDR2 sequences are ENHRY and SYGVKD. Losses at the gene ends were 6 bases for V and 2 bases for J; bases not matched to a gene: 10. The CDR3 runs 15 residues. The CDR3 loop reads CAISRSASGTYEQYF. The CDR3 nucleotides are TGTGCCATCAGCCGTTCTGCTAGCGGCACCTACGAGCAGTACTTC.

This clonotype was detected only a few times. The chain uses TRBV14 and TRBJ1-2; D might be TRBD1 (5 bases). The CDR3 is 17 amino acids. CDR1 and CDR2 (germline): SGHDN, FVKESK. V gave up 0 bases and J gave up 5 bases, with 19 bases separating them. The CDR3 nucleotides read TGTGCCAGCAGCCAAGATCCGTGGCAGGGTATCCGATATGGCTACACCTTC. Amino acid sequence: CASSQDPWQGIRYGYTF. Full variable domain (outside the CDR3, taken from reference TRBV14 and TRBJ1-2): EAGVTQFPSHSVIEKGQTVTLRCDPISGHDNLYWYRRVMGKEIKFLLHFVKESKQDESGMPNNRFLAERTGGTYSTLKVQPAELEDSGVYFCASSQDPWQGIRYGYTFGSGTRLTVV.

This clonotype was observed at least ten times. The chain links TRBV20-1 to TRBJ1-6; TRBD1 might be the D (6 bases). CDR3 size: 14 residues. The germline V and J ends were trimmed by 5 bases and 5 bases, with 13 bases remaining between them. The germline gives CDR1 DFQATT, CDR2 SNEGSKA (reference sequence). CDR3 DNA sequence: TGCAGTGCTGTGGCGGGGGCAGATAATTCACCCCTCCACTTT. It encodes CSAVAGADNSPLHF.

This clonotype appeared many times. The chain has TRBV12-3 or TRBV12-4 and TRBJ2-7; D not certain. Trimming took 6 bases from V and 5 from J, leaving 14 bases between them. CDR3 length: 13 amino acids. The CDR3 DNA sequence: TGTGCCAGCAGCCTCTTCTTTAACAACGAGCAGTACTTC. It codes for CASSLFFNNEQYF.

This clonotype was picked up a small number of times. DNA for the CDR3: TGTGCCAGCAGTTTATCTCCCCACGCGGGCAATGAGCAGTTCTTC. The encoded protein is CASSLSPHAGNEQFF. J is TRBJ2-1 and V is TRBV27; D is perhaps TRBD2 (5 bases). Germline-derived CDR1 and CDR2 are MNHEY and SMNVEV (reference sequence). CDR3 length equals 15 residues. V dropped 0 bases and J dropped 6 bases, with 12 bases sitting between them.

This clonotype was counted at least ten times. The chain links TRBV7-6 to TRBJ1-1; TRBD1 might be the D (6 bases). Germline lookup yields CDR1 SGHVS and CDR2 FNYEAQ. Between the trimmed V and J ends, which lost 0 bases and 3 bases, there was a span of 14 bases. The CDR3 loop spans 16 amino acids. The CDR3, as DNA: TGTGCCAGCAGCTTAGCGCAGTCGGGGGGCTACACTGAAGCTTTCTTT. Its protein is CASSLAQSGGYTEAFF.

This clonotype was counted only a few times. V and J are TRBV11-2 and TRBJ1-1; a possible D gene is TRBD1 (5 bases). Germline CDR1 reads SGHAT; CDR2 reads FQNNGV. This CDR3 is 14 amino acids long. V was cut by 5 bases and J by 11 bases, with 21 bases left in between. The CDR3 DNA reads TGTGCCAGCAGCCTCGACCGGGGCCCACATCGGGCTTTCTTT. It translates to CASSLDRGPHRAFF.

This clonotype has at least ten counts. The V gene is TRBV20-1, the J gene TRBJ1-2; TRBD1 might be the D (5 bases). V lost 0 bases to trimming and J lost 0 bases, with 17 bases between them. The CDR3 has 17 residues. The germline CDR1 and CDR2 sequences are DFQATT and SNEGSKA (reference sequence). CDR3 DNA sequence: TGCAGTGCTAGAGATCTTGACCAGGGATACTCTAACTATGGCTACACCTTC. Encoded protein: CSARDLDQGYSNYGYTF.

In its sample, this clonotype was seen many times. This chain uses TRBV7-2 with TRBJ1-3, with 7 bases matching TRBD1. In germline, CDR1 is SGHTA, CDR2 FQGNSA. The CDR3 runs to 14 residues. Trimming cost V 4 bases and J 3 bases; bases outside gene matches: 3. The CDR3 nucleotides are TGTGCCAGCAGCTCGGCAGGGGGTGGAAACACCATATATTTT. Translation gives CASSSAGGGNTIYF.

The chain carries TRBV3-1 and TRBJ1-3, with D perhaps matching TRBD1 (5 bases). The CDR3 consists of 15 residues. Germline CDR1 is LGHDT and CDR2 is YNNKEL (reference sequence). V was cut by 7 bases and J by 0 bases, with 13 bases left in between. The CDR3 region has the DNA TGTGCCAGCACCAAAGGGGCGTACTCTGGAAACACCATATATTTT. Translation gives CASTKGAYSGNTIYF.

Points on this clonotype: One junction end disagrees with the germline gene, perhaps due to a read error. This chain links TRBV29-1 with TRBJ2-6; D is perhaps TRBD1 (5 bases). CDR1 and CDR2 (germline): SQVTM, ANQGSEA. The CDR3 totals 14 residues. This CDR3 is CSVDNFSGASVLTF. Written as DNA, the CDR3 is TGCAGCGTTGATAATTTCTCTGGGGCCAGCGTCCTGACTTTC.

Ten or more counts support this clonotype. A much larger clonotype is one base distant, so this may be a read error. This chain joins TRBV3-1 and TRBJ1-5; D not resolved. CDR3 size: 13 residues. V lost 3 bases and J lost 0, with 3 bases in between. Germline V CDR1 and CDR2: LGHDT, YNNKEL (reference sequence). CDR3 sequence: CASSQVSNQPQHF. The CDR3 DNA follows: TGTGCCAGCAGCCAGGTTAGCAATCAGCCCCAGCATTTT.

The CDR3 nucleotides read TGCGCCAGCAGCTTGGGTGACAGGGTGGATGAAGCTTTCTTT. This codes for CASSLGDRVDEAFF. J is TRBJ1-1 and V is TRBV5-1, with 7 bases that match TRBD1. The CDR3 contains 14 residues. CDR1 and CDR2 (germline): SGHRS, YFSETQ. V lost 0 bases, J lost 7 bases, and 6 bases stayed unmatched.

Note on this clonotype: A much larger clonotype is one base distant, so this may be a read error. This rearrangement joins TRBV7-9 to TRBJ1-2; TRBD1 might be the D (5 bases). The CDR3 runs 15 residues. Germline V gene lookup returns CDR1 SEHNR and CDR2 FQNEAQ (reference sequence). CDR3 loop: CASSLAPGTHYGYTF. CDR3 in DNA: TGTGCCAGCAGCCTAGCGCCCGGGACCCACTATGGCTACACCTTC. The full variable domain, completed using reference TRBV7-9 and TRBJ1-2, is DTGVSQNPRHKITKRGQNVTFRCDPISEHNRLYWYRQTLGQGPEFLTYFQNEAQLEKSRLLSDRFSAERPKGSFSTLEIQRTEQGDSAMYLCASSLAPGTHYGYTFGSGTRLTVV.

The rearrangement joins TRBV7-4 to TRBJ2-7; no reliable D call. The J call may be incorrect, as the DNA end agrees better with TRBJ2-5. The CDR3 runs 13 residues. CDR1 and CDR2 from the germline V gene are SGHVT and SQSDAQ. The CDR3 DNA reads as TGTGCCAGCAGCTTATTCCACCGAGAGACCCAGTACTTC. It is translated as CASSLFHRETQYF.

This clonotype showed up just a few times. This chain links TRBV6-2 or TRBV6-3 with TRBJ2-2; 11 nucleotides line up with TRBD2. V shed 6 bases and J 6 bases; nucleotides not matched to a gene: 9. Germline loops: CDR1 MNHEY, CDR2 SVGEGT. The CDR3 spans 16 residues. The CDR3 DNA reads TGTGCCAGCAGCGCACTAGCGGGAGATAAGTCCGGGGAGCTGTTTTTT. Encoded protein: CASSALAGDKSGELFF.

In regard to this clonotype: Since a far larger clone is one base different, this is likely a read error. This chain links TRBV7-9 with TRBJ1-2; 8 nucleotides match TRBD1. V dropped 5 bases and J dropped 3; count of bases not matched to a gene: 5. The CDR3 has 14 amino acids. Per germline, CDR1 SEHNR and CDR2 FQNEAQ (reference sequence). The CDR3 sequence: CASSPTGVDYGYTF. The DNA of the CDR3 is TGTGCCAGCAGCCCGACAGGGGTGGACTATGGCTACACCTTC.